This T cell receptor beta chain was recovered during a study of T cell responses to AZD1222 COVID-19 vaccine. Profiling relied on immunoSEQ multiplex PCR, and the TCRdb table lists in-frame clones only, not all of them. The repertoire has around 75,000 clones, about nine tenths of them found once; the top ten carry 9% to 10%. Germline V gene lookup returns CDR1 MGHDK and CDR2 SYGVNS. This CDR3 is built from 15 residues. V lost 2 bases to trimming and J lost 1 base, with 11 bases between them. The study, taken as a whole, reports: It was only 6 or 7 AZD1222 recipients who were seropositive at baseline. Spike-specific TCR breadth and depth rose after two AZD1222 doses. Dominant CD4 TCR responses targeted spike regions 160-218 and 743-854.

As regards this clone: Its target is unknown.

The rearrangement links TRBV25-1 to TRBJ1-1; D not certain. The origin of this receptor is an adult who received the MenACWY meningococcal vaccine as a control. The sequenced sample was peripheral blood, obtained 28 days after the second dose of the MenACWY control vaccine. As DNA, the CDR3 is TGTGCCAGCAGTGAAGGGTTAACTACGAACACTGAAGCTTTCTTT. This codes for CASSEGLTTNTEAFF.